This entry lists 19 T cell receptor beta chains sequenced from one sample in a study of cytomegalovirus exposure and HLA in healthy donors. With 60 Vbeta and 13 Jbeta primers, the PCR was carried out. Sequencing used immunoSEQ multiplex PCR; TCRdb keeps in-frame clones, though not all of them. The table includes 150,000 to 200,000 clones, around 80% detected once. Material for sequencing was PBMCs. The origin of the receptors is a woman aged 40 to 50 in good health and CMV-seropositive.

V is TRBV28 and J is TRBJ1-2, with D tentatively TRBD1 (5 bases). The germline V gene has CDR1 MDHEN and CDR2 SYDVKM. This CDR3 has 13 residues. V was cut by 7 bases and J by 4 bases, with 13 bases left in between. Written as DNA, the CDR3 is TGTGCCAGCAATATGGGCAGGGTCTATGGCTACACCTTC. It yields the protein CASNMGRVYGYTF.

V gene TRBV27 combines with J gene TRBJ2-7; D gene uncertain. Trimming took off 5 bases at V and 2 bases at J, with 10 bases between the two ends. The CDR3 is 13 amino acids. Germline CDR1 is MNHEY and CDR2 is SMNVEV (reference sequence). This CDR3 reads CASSTNPTYEQYF. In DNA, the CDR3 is TGTGCCAGCAGTACTAACCCTACCTACGAGCAGTACTTC.

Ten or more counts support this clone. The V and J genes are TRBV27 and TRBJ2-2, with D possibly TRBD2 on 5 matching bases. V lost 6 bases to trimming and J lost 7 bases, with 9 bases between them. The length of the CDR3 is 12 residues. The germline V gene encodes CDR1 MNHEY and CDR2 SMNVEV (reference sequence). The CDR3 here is CASRSGSGELFF. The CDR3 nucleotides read TGTGCCAGCAGGTCGGGGAGCGGGGAGCTGTTTTTT.

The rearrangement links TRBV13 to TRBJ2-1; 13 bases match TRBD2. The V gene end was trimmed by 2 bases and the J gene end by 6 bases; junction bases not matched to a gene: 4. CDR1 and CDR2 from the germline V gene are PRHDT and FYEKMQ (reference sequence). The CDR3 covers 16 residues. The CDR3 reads CASSLRGLAGVNEQFF. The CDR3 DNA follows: TGTGCCAGCAGCTTAAGAGGACTAGCGGGAGTCAATGAGCAGTTCTTC.

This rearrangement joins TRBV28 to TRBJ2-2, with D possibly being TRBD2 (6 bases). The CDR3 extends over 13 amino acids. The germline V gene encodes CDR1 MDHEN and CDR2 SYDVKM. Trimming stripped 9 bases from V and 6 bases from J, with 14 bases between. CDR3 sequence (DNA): TGTGCCAGTGGGGGGACGGGGGCCGGGGAGCTGTTTTTT. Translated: CASGGTGAGELFF.

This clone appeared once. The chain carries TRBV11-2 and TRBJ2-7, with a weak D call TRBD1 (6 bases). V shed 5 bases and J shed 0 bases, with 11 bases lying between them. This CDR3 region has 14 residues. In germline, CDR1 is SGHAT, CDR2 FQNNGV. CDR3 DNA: TGTGCCAGCAGCCCTCAGGGGACCTCCTACGAGCAGTACTTC. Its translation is CASSPQGTSYEQYF.

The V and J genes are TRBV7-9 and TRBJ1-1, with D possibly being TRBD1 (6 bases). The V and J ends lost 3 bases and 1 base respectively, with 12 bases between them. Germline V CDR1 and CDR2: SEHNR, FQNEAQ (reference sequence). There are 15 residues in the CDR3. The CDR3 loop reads CASSFIETGNTEAFF. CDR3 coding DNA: TGTGCCAGCAGCTTTATCGAGACAGGGAACACTGAAGCTTTCTTT.

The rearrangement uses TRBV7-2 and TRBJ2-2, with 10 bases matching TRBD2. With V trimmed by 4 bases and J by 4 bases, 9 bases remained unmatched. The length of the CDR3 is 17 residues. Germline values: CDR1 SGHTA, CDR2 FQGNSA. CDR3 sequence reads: CASSSISLAGVTGELFF. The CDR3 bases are TGTGCCAGCAGCTCCATATCGCTAGCGGGAGTCACCGGGGAGCTGTTTTTT.

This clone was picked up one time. The CDR3 nucleotides read TGTGCCAGCAGTGCTCTTAACGAGGGGCCCCAGCATTTT. Its translation: CASSALNEGPQHF. This chain links TRBV2 with TRBJ1-5; no definite D call. The V end was cut by 4 bases, the J end by 9 bases, with 13 bases between. The CDR3 is 13 residues long. Germline V gives CDR1 SNHLY, CDR2 FYNNEI.

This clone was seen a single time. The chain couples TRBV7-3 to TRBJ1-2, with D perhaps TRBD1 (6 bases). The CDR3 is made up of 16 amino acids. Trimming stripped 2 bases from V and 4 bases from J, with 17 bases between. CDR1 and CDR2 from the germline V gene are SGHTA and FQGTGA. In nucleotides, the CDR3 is TGTGCCAGCAGCTTAGACCCGACAGGTACGGTCTATGGCTACACCTTC. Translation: CASSLDPTGTVYGYTF.

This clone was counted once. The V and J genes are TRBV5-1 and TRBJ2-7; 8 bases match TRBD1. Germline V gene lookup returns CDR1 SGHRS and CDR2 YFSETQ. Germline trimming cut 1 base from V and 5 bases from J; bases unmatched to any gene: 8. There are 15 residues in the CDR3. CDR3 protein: CASSLLAGGRDEQYF. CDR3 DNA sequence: TGCGCCAGCAGCTTGTTAGCAGGGGGCAGGGACGAGCAGTACTTC.

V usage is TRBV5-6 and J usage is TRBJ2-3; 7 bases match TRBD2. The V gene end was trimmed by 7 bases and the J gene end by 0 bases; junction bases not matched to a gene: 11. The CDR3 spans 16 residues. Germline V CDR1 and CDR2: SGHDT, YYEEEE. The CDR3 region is CASALGGKRSTDTQYF. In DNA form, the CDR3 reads TGTGCCAGCGCACTGGGGGGGAAAAGGAGCACAGATACGCAGTATTTT.

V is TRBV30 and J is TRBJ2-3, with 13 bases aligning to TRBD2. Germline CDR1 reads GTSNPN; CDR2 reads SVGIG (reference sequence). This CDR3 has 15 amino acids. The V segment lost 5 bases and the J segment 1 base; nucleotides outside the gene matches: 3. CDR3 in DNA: TGTGCCTGGGGGACTAGCGGGACCCGCACAGATACGCAGTATTTT. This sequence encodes CAWGTSGTRTDTQYF.

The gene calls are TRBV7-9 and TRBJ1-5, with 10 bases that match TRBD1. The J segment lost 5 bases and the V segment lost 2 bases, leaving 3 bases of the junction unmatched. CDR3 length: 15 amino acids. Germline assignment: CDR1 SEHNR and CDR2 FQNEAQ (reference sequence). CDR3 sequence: CASSLTGTGDQPQHF. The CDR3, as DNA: TGTGCCAGCAGCTTAACCGGGACAGGGGATCAGCCCCAGCATTTT.

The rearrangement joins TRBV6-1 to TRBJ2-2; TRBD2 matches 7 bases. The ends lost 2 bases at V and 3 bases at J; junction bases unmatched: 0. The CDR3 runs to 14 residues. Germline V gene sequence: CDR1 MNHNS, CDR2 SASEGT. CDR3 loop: CASSELADTGELFF. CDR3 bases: TGTGCCAGCAGTGAACTAGCGGACACCGGGGAGCTGTTTTTT.

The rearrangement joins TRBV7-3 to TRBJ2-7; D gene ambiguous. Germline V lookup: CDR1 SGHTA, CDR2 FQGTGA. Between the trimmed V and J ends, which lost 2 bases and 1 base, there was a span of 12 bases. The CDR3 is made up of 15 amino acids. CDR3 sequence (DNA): TGTGCCAGCAGCTTAGTCGGTATCCCATCCTACGAGCAGTACTTC. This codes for CASSLVGIPSYEQYF.

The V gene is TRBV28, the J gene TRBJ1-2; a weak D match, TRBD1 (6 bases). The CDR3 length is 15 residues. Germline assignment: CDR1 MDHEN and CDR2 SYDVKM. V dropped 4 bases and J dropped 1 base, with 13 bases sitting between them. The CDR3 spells CASSSYRTVNYGYTF. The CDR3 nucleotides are TGTGCCAGCAGTTCATATAGGACAGTTAACTATGGCTACACCTTC.

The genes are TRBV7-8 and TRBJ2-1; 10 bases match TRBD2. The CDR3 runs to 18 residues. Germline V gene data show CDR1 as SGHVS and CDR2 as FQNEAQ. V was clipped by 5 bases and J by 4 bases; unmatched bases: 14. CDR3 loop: CASSLTPGLARVYNEQFF. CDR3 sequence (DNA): TGTGCCAGCAGCCTAACACCGGGACTAGCGAGGGTATACAATGAGCAGTTCTTC.

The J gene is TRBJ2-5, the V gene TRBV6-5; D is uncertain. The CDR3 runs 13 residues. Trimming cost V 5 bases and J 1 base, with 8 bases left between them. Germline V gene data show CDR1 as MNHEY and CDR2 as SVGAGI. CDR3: CASSLHSQETQYF. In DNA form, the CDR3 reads TGTGCCAGCAGTCTGCACAGCCAAGAGACCCAGTACTTC.